Included here is one T cell receptor (beta chain) sequence, with context. The CDR3 totals 16 residues. Trimming cost V 6 bases and J 4 bases; bases outside gene matches: 8. Germline-derived CDR1 and CDR2 are SGHTA and FQGNSA. Measured with immunoSEQ multiplex PCR; TCRdb has only the in-frame clones, and not every one. There are 100,000 to 150,000 clones in the sample; roughly 88% occur only once, and roughly 5.4% lies in the top ten. The data are from a study of blood T cell repertoires in COVID-19. The receptor's source is a human donor in a cohort sampled during active COVID-19. V usage is TRBV7-2 and J usage is TRBJ2-1; 11 bases agree with TRBD2. The sequencing sample was made of peripheral blood. CDR3: CASRRTGTSGYNEQFF. For the CDR3, the DNA is TGTGCCAGCAGACGTACCGGGACTAGCGGTTACAATGAGCAGTTCTTC.